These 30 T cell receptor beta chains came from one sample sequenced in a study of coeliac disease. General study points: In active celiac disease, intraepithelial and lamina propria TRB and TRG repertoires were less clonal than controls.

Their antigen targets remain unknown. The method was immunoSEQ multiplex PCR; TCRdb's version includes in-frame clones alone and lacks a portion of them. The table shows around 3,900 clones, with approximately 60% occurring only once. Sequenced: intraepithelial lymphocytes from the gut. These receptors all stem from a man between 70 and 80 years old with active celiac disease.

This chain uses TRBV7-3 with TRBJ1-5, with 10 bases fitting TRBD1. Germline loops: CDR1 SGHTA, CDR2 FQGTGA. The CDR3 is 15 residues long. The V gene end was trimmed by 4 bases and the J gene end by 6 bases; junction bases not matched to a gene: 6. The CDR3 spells CASSSTGGLGQPQHF. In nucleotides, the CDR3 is TGTGCCAGCAGCTCGACAGGGGGCTTGGGTCAGCCCCAGCATTTT.

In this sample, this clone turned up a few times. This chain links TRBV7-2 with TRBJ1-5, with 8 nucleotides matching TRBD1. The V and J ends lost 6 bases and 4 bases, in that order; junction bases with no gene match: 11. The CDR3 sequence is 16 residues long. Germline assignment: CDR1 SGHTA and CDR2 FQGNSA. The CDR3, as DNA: TGTGCCAGCAGTTTTCAGGGGGCGTTGGGAAATCAGCCCCAGCATTTT. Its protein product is CASSFQGALGNQPQHF.

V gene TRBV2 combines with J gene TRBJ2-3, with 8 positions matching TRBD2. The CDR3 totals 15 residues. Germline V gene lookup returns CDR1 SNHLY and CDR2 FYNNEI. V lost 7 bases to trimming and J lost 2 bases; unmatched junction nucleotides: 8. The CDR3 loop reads CASNAASGYTDTQYF. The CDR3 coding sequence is TGTGCCAGCAACGCGGCTAGCGGGTACACAGATACGCAGTATTTT.

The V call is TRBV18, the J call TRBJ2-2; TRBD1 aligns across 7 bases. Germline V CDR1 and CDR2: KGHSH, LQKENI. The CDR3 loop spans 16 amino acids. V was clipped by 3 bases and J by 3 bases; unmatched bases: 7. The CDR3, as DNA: TGTGCCAGCTCACCCCCCTCAGGGGGTTACACCGGGGAGCTGTTTTTT. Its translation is CASSPPSGGYTGELFF.

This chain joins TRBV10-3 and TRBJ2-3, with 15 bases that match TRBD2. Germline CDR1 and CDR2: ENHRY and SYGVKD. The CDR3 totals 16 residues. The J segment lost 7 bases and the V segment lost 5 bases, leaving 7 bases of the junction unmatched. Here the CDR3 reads CAISPGTSGRLYTQYF. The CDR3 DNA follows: TGTGCCATCAGTCCCGGGACTAGCGGGAGGTTGTATACGCAGTATTTT.

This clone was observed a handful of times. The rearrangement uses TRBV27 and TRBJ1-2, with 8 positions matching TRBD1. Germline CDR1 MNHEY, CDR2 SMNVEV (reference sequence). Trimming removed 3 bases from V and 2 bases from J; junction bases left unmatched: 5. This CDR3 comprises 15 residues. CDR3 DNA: TGTGCCAGCAGTTTTTCAGGGGGCGCAAACTATGGCTACACCTTC. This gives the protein CASSFSGGANYGYTF.

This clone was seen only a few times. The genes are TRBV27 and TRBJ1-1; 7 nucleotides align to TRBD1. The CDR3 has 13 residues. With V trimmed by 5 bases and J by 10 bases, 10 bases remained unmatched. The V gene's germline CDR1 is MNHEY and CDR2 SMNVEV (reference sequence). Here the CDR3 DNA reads TGTGCCAGCAGTGAGGGCCCAGGGACAGTAGCTTTCTTT. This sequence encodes CASSEGPGTVAFF.

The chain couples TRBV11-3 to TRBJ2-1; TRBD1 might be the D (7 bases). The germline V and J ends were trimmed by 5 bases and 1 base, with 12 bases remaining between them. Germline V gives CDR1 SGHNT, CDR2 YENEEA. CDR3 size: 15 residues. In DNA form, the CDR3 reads TGTGCCAGCAGCCCCAGGGGGGAATCCTACAATGAGCAGTTCTTC. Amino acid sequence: CASSPRGESYNEQFF. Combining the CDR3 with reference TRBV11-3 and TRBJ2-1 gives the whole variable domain EAGVVQSPRYKIIEKKQPVAFWCNPISGHNTLYWYLQNLGQGPELLIRYENEEAVDDSQLPKDRFSAERLKGVDSTLKIQPAELGDSAVYLCASSPRGESYNEQFFGPGTRLTVL.

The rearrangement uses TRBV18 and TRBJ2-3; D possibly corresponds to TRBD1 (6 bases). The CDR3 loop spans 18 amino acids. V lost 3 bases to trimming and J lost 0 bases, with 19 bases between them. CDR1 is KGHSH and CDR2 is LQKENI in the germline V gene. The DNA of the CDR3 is TGTGCCAGCTCACCCATACAGGGTGTCGTAACTAGCACAGATACGCAGTATTTT. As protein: CASSPIQGVVTSTDTQYF.

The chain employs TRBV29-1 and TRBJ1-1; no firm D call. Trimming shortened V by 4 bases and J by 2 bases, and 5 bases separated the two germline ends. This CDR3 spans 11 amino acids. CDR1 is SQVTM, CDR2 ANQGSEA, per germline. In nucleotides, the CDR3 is TGCAGCGTTGCAGTAAACACTGAAGCTTTCTTT. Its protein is CSVAVNTEAFF.

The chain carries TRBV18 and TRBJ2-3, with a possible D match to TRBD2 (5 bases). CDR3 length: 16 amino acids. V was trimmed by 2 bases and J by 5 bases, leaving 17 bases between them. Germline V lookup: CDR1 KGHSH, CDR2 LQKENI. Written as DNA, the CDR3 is TGTGCCAGCTCACCAAGGAGCGGAGCAGCTATAGATACGCAGTATTTT. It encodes CASSPRSGAAIDTQYF.

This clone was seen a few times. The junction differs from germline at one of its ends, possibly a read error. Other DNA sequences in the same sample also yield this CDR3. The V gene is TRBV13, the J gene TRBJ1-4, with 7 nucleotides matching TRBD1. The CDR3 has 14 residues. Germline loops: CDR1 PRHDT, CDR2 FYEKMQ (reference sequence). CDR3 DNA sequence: TGCGCCAGCAGCATAGGGACAGTTAATGAAAAGCTGTTTTTT. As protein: CASSIGTVNEKLFF.

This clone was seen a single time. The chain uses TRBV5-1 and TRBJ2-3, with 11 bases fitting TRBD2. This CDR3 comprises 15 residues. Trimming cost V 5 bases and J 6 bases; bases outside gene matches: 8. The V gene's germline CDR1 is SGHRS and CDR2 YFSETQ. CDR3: CASRYLAGGSDTQYF. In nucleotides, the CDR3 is TGCGCCAGCAGATACCTAGCGGGAGGCTCCGATACGCAGTATTTT.

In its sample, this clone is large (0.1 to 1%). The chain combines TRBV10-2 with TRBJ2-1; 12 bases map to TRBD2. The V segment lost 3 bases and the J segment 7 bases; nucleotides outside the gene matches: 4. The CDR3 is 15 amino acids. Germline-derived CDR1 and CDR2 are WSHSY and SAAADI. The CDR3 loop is CASSETSGRMNEQFF. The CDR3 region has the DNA TGCGCCAGCAGTGAAACTAGCGGGAGGATGAATGAGCAGTTCTTC.

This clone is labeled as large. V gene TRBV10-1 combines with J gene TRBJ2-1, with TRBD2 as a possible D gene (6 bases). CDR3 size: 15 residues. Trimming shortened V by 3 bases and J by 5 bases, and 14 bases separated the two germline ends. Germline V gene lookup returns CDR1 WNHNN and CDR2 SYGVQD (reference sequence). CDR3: CASSEPSENDNEQFF. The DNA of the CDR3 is TGCGCCAGCAGTGAACCTAGCGAGAACGACAATGAGCAGTTCTTC.

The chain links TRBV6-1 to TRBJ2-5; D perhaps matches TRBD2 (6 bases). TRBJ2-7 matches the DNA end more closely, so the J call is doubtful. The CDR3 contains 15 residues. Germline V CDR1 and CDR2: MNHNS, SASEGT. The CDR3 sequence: CASSLSGTRSHEQYF. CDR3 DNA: TGTGCCAGCAGTCTATCCGGGACTCGGAGCCACGAGCAGTACTTC.

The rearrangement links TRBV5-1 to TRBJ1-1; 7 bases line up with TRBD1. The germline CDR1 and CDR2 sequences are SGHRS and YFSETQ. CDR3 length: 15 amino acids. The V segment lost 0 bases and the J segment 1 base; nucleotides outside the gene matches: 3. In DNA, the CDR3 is TGCGCCAGCAGCTTGGGGGACAGCGAGAACACTGAAGCTTTCTTT. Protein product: CASSLGDSENTEAFF.

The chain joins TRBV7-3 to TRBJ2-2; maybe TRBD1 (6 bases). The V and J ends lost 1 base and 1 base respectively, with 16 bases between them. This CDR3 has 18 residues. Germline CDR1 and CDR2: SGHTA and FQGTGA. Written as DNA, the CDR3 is TGTGCCAGCAGCTTAATCCCTCCAGGGGTGGTGAACACCGGGGAGCTGTTTTTT. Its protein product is CASSLIPPGVVNTGELFF. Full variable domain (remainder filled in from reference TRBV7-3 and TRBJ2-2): GAGVSQTPSNKVTEKGKYVELRCDPISGHTALYWYRQSLGQGPEFLIYFQGTGAADDSGLPNDRFFAVRPEGSVSTLKIQRTERGDSAVYLCASSLIPPGVVNTGELFFGEGSRLTVL.

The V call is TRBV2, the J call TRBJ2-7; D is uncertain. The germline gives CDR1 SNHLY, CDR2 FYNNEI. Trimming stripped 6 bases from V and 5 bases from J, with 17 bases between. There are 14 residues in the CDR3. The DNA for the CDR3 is TGTGCCAGCAGCGAGTGGTTTCACTTAGACGAGCAGTACTTC. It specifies CASSEWFHLDEQYF.

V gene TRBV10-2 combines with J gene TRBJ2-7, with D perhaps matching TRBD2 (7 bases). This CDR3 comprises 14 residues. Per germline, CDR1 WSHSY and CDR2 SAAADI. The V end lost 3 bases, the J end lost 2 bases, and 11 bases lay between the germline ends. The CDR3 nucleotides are TGCGCCAGCAGTGAAGGGGGGGGGACCTACGAGCAGTACTTC. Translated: CASSEGGGTYEQYF.

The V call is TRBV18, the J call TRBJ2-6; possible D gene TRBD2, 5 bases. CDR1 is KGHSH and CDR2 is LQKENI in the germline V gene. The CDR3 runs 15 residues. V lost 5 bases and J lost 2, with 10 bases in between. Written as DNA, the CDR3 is TGTGCCAGCTCAGCAACTAGAGCTGGGGCCAACGTCCTGACTTTC. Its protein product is CASSATRAGANVLTF.

This CDR3 is CASSLGVPTGELFF. The CDR3 coding sequence is TGCGCCAGCAGCTTGGGAGTCCCCACCGGGGAGCTGTTTTTT. J is TRBJ2-2 and V is TRBV5-1; D unresolved. V was trimmed by 0 bases and J by 4 bases, leaving 7 bases between them. The CDR3 spans 14 residues. Germline V gene data show CDR1 as SGHRS and CDR2 as YFSETQ. The complete variable domain, with remaining parts taken from reference TRBV5-1 and TRBJ2-2, reads KAGVTQTPRYLIKTRGQQVTLSCSPISGHRSVSWYQQTPGQGLQFLFEYFSETQRNKGNFPGRFSGRQFSNSRSEMNVSTLELGDSALYLCASSLGVPTGELFFGEGSRLTVL.

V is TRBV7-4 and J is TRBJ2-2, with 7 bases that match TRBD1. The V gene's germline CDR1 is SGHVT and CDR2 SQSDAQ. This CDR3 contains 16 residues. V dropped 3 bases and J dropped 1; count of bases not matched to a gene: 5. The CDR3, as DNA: TGTGCCAGCAGCTTGTGGGACAGAAAGAACACCGGGGAGCTGTTTTTT. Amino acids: CASSLWDRKNTGELFF. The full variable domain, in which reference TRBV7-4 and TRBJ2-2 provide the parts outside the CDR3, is GAGVSQSPRYKVAKRGRDVALRCDSISGHVTLYWYRQTLGQGSEVLTYSQSDAQRDKSGRPSGRFSAERPERSVSTLKIQRTEQGDSAVYLCASSLWDRKNTGELFFGEGSRLTVL.

The CDR3 coding sequence is TGTGCCAGCAGCTTATCTACTTACACAGATACGCAGTATTTT. It is translated as CASSLSTYTDTQYF. V usage is TRBV11-2 and J usage is TRBJ2-3; no clear D. V shed 2 bases and J shed 2 bases, with 8 bases lying between them. CDR1 is SGHAT, CDR2 FQNNGV, per germline. This CDR3 comprises 14 residues.

The CDR3 DNA reads as TGTGCCAGCAGCCCTTATGGGACTTACGCCTACGAGCAGTACTTC. Its translation: CASSPYGTYAYEQYF. V gene TRBV5-6 combines with J gene TRBJ2-7; tentatively, D is TRBD2 (6 bases). The germline V and J ends were trimmed by 4 bases and 2 bases, with 16 bases remaining between them. The CDR3 runs 15 residues. In germline, CDR1 is SGHDT, CDR2 YYEEEE.

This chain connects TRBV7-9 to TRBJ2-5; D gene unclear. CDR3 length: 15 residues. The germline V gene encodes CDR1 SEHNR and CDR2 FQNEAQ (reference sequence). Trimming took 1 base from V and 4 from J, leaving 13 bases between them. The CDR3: CASSLGINPGETQYF. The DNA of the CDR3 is TGTGCCAGCAGCTTAGGCATAAACCCGGGAGAGACCCAGTACTTC. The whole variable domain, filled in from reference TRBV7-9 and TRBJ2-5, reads DTGVSQNPRHKITKRGQNVTFRCDPISEHNRLYWYRQTLGQGPEFLTYFQNEAQLEKSRLLSDRFSAERPKGSFSTLEIQRTEQGDSAMYLCASSLGINPGETQYFGPGTRLLVL.

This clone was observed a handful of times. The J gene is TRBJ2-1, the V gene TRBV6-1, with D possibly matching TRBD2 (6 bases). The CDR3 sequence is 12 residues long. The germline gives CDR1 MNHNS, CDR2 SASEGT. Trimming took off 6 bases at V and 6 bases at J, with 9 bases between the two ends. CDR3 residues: CASSTSPNEQFF. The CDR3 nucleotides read TGTGCCAGCAGCACTAGCCCCAATGAGCAGTTCTTC.

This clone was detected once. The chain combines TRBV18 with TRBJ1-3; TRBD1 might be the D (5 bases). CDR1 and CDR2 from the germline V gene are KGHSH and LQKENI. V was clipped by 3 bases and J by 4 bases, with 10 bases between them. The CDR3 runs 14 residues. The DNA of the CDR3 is TGTGCCAGCTCACCGGGAGGGGACGGAAACACCATATATTTT. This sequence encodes CASSPGGDGNTIYF.

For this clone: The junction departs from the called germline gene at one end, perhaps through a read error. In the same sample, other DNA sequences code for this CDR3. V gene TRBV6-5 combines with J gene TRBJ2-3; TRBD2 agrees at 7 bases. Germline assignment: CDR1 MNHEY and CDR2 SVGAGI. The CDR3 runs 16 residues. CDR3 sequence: CASSYSGRGSTDTQYF. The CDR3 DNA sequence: TGTGCCAGCAGCTACTCGGGGCGGGGGAGCACAGATACGCAGTATTTT.

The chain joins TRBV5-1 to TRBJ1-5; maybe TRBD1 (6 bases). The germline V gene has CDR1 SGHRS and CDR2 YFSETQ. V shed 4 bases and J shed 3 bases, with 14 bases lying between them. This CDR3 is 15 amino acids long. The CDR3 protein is CASSGHGDNNQPQHF. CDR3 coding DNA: TGCGCCAGCAGCGGACACGGGGACAACAATCAGCCCCAGCATTTT.